This is a list of T cell receptor beta chains from one sample in a study of blood T cell repertoires in COVID-19. TCRdb's copy holds only in-frame clones and misses some; the assay was immunoSEQ multiplex PCR. The table lists approximately 210,000 clones, 81% of them singletons. The source material was PBMCs or T cells enriched from blood (not recorded which). The receptors shown here come from a woman between 50 and 59 years old with acute COVID-19. Both conserved end residues are trimmed from each CDR3. Not all rows give a size; the values are once, few, many and, for expanded clones, a class.

clone size: NA; V gene: TRBV7-6; CDR3 protein: ASSLGSDRAQETQY
clone size: once; V gene: TRBV5-1; CDR3 protein: ASSLMGLVGNEQF
clone size: few; V gene: TRBV7-2; CDR3 protein: ASSLQTGSYGYT
clone size: NA; V gene: TRBV3-1/TRBV3-2; CDR3 protein: ASSQVVPTGGPAEKLF
clone size: few; V gene: TRBV7-9; CDR3 protein: ASSVGDTHQPQH
clone size: NA; V gene: TRBV7-7; CDR3 protein: ASSLLAGGFQETQY
clone size: NA; V gene: TRBV2; CDR3 protein: ASSELKGWGLAHQY
clone size: NA; V gene: TRBV7-2; CDR3 protein: ASSLFRRDEQY
clone size: NA; V gene: TRBV2; CDR3 protein: ASSVPRAGYNEQF
clone size: NA; V gene: TRBV5-4; CDR3 protein: ASSLVVVAGAFWHTQY
clone size: NA; V gene: TRBV29-1; CDR3 protein: SVQAGSPLH
clone size: NA; V gene: TRBV7-2; CDR3 protein: ASSLVAGQSYEQY
clone size: NA; V gene: TRBV5-1; CDR3 protein: ASSITGNNEKLF
clone size: few; V gene: TRBV6-4; CDR3 protein: ASSAGGFRSSTDTQY
clone size: NA; V gene: TRBV4-1; CDR3 protein: ASSQAAGQPKGSPIY
clone size: NA; V gene: TRBV5-1; CDR3 protein: ASSSGGVTGPYNEKLF
clone size: NA; V gene: TRBV28; CDR3 protein: ASNRWGASSGNTIY
clone size: NA; V gene: TRBV6-2/TRBV6-3; CDR3 protein: ASSSGTGGLHGYT
clone size: NA; V gene: TRBV7-9; CDR3 protein: ASSNTDRGDQPQH
clone size: NA; V gene: TRBV5-1; CDR3 protein: ASSLGGGYTDTQY
clone size: NA; V gene: TRBV9; CDR3 protein: ASSVSLGSREGQY